This T cell receptor (beta chain) comes out of a study of cytomegalovirus exposure and HLA in healthy donors. The CDR3 consists of 14 residues. The J segment lost 8 bases and the V segment lost 4 bases, leaving 10 bases of the junction unmatched. CDR1 is SGHRS and CDR2 is YFSETQ in the germline V gene. The PCR used 60 Vbeta and 13 Jbeta primers. TCRdb keeps only in-frame clones here, not all; method: immunoSEQ multiplex PCR. The table lists over 150,000 clones, 70% to 85% of them singletons. General study findings and limits: Association of a missense DCLRE1C variant with TCR beta V- and J-gene trimming was reported in a later analysis. Sequence variants that were highly shared formed a cluster that was likely a sequencing artifact.

Comments on this clone: What it binds is not known.

The rearrangement joins TRBV5-1 to TRBJ1-2; 8 bases agree with TRBD1. This sequence was found in a man aged 40-55 years in good health and CMV-seronegative. Sequences were obtained from PBMCs. CDR3 sequence reads: CASSPGQGLSGYTF. CDR3 DNA sequence: TGCGCCAGCAGCCCCGGACAGGGTCTGAGCGGCTACACCTTC.